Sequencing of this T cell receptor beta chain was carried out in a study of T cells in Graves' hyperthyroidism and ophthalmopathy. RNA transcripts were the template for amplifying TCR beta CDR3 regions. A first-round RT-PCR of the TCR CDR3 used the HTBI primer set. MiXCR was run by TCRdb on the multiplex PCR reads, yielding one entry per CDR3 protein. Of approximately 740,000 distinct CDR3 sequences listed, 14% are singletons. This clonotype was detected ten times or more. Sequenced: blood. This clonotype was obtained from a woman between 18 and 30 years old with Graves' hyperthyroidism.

CDR3 protein: CASSLGMANTEAFF. The CDR3 DNA sequence: TGTGCCAGCAGCTTAGGGATGGCGAACACTGAAGCTTTCTTT. The chain recombines TRBV7-2 with TRBJ1-1; D gene ambiguous. Trimming removed 1 base at V and 1 base at J, with 7 bases between. The CDR3 covers 14 residues. The germline V gene has CDR1 SGHTA and CDR2 FQGNSA. The variable domain in full, with the rest retrieved from reference TRBV7-2 and TRBJ1-1, is GAGVSQSPSNKVTEKGKDVELRCDPISGHTALYWYRQSLGQGLEFLIYFQGNSAPDKSGLPSDRFSAERTGGSVSTLTIQRTQQEDSAVYLCASSLGMANTEAFFGQGTRLTVV.